This T cell receptor (beta chain) was identified in a study of blood T cell repertoires in COVID-19. On the study more broadly: Nucleic acid was either cDNA or gDNA, and it came from T cells, B-cell-depleted T cells, or PBMCs.

The method was immunoSEQ multiplex PCR; TCRdb's version includes in-frame clones alone and lacks a portion of them. The sample lists under 200,000 clones; 89% were seen once. This CDR3 spans 15 amino acids. V dropped 5 bases and J dropped 1 base, with 9 bases sitting between them. The germline V gene has CDR1 MGHRA and CDR2 YSYEKL. V usage is TRBV4-1 and J usage is TRBJ2-6; perhaps TRBD1 as D (5 bases). Sequencing was carried out using PBMCs or T cells enriched from blood (not recorded which). The sequence was obtained from a young woman who had recovered from COVID-19. The CDR3 sequence: CASSIRDSGANVLTF. The DNA for the CDR3 is TGCGCCAGCAGCATCAGGGATTCTGGGGCCAACGTCCTGACTTTC.